This entry concerns a single T cell receptor (beta chain). Its matching antigen is unknown. This specimen belongs to a study of graft-versus-host responses after intestinal transplantation. Study overall: In this cohort, recipients had multivisceral, liver-intestinal, or isolated intestinal transplants. Anti-thymocyte globulin induction was given to all recipients, followed by tacrolimus and steroids for three to four years. Study-level findings and limits: GvH clonotypes were identified within recipient marrow, with a subset emerging first in ileum or blood.

V trimming: 7 bases; J trimming: 3 bases; junction bases outside the gene matches: 11. Germline V lookup: CDR1 MNHNS, CDR2 SASEGT. CDR3 length equals 15 residues. Sequenced by immunoSEQ multiplex PCR; TCRdb stores in-frame clones only, minus some. The sample records approximately 97,000 clones, roughly nine tenths being singletons. The clonotype originates from a human donor who was the organ donor for an intestinal transplant. Sequences were derived from unstimulated CD4+ T cells sorted from spleen or lymph node cells, sampled before transplant. This rearrangement joins TRBV6-1 to TRBJ2-5, with 7 bases aligning to TRBD1. The CDR3 region is CASTITTGTEETQYF. The CDR3, as DNA: TGTGCCAGCACCATCACAACCGGGACAGAAGAGACCCAGTACTTC.